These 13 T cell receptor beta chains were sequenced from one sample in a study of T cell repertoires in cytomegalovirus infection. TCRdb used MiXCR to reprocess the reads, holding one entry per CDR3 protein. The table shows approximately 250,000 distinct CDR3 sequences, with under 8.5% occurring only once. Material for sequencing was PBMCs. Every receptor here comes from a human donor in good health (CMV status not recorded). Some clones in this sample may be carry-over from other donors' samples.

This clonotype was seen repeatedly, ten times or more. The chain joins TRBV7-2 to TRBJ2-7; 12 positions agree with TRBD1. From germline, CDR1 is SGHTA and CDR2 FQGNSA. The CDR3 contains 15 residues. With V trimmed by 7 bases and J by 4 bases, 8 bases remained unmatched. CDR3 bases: TGTGCCAGCATCCCGGGGACAGGGGGCCCATACGAGCAGTACTTC. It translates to CASIPGTGGPYEQYF.

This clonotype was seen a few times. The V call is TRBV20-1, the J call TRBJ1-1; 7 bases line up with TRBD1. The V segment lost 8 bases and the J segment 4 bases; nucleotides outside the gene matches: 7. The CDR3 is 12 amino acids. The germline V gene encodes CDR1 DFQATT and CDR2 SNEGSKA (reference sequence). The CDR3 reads CSPKGGSTEAFF. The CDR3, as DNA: TGCAGTCCGAAAGGGGGCTCCACTGAAGCTTTCTTT.

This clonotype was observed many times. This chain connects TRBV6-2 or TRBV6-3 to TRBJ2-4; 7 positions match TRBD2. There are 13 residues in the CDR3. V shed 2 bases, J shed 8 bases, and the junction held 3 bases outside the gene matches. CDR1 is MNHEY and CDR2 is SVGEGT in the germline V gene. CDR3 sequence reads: CASSYPRGDIQYF. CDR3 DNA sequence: TGTGCCAGCAGTTACCCACGGGGGGACATTCAGTACTTC.

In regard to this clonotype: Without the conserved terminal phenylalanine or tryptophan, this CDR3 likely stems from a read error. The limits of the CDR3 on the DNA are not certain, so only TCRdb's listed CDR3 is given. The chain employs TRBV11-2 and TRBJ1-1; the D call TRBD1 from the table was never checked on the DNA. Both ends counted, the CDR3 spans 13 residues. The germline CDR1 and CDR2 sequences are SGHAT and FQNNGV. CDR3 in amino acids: CASSLDPARPGQL.

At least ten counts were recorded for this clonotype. CDR3 nucleotides: TGTGCCAGCGACGACGGGACAGGTTTTCGTTTTGGCTACACCTTC. Residues: CASDDGTGFRFGYTF. V and J are TRBV12-3 or TRBV12-4 and TRBJ1-2; 8 bases are a match to TRBD1. V was clipped by 8 bases and J by 7 bases; unmatched bases: 15. This CDR3 is 15 amino acids long.

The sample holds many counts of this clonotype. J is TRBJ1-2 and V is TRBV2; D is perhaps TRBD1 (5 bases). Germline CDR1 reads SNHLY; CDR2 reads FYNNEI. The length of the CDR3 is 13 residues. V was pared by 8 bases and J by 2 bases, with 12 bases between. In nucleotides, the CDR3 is TGTGCCAGCGGGGGAATCCAGAACTATGGCTACACCTTC. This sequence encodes CASGGIQNYGYTF.

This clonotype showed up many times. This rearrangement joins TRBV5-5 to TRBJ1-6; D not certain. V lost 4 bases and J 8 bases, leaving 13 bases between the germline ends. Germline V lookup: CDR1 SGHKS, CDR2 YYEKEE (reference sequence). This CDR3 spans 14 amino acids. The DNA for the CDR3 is TGTGCCAGCAGCCCGGACCTGACTGATTCACCCCTCCACTTT. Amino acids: CASSPDLTDSPLHF.

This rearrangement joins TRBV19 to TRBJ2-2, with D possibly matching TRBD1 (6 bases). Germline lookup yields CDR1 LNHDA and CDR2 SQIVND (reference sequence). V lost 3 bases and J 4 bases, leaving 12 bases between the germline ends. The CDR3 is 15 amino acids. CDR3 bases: TGTGCCAGTAGTATCCCCGCAGGGGTCACCGGGGAGCTGTTTTTT. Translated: CASSIPAGVTGELFF.

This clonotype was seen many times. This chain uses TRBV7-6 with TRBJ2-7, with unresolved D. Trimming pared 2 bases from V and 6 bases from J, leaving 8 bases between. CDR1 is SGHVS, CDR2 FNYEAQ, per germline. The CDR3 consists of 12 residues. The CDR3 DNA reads TGTGCCAGCAGCTTACAAAGTGGCGAGCAGTACTTC. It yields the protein CASSLQSGEQYF.

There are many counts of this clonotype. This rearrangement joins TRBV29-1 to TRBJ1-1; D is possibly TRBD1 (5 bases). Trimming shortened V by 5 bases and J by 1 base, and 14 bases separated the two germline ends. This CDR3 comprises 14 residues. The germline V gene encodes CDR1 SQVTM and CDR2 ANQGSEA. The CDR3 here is CSVKRGNGNTEAFF. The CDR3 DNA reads TGCAGCGTTAAAAGGGGAAACGGGAACACTGAAGCTTTCTTT.

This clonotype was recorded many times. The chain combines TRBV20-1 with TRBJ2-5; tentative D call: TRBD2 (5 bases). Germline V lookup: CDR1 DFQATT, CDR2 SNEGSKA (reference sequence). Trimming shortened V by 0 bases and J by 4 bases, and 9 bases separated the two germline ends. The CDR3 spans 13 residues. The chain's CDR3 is CSARDWAGETQYF. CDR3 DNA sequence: TGCAGTGCTAGAGATTGGGCGGGAGAGACCCAGTACTTC.

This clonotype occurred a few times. The CDR3 DNA reads as TGCAGCGGAACCCCAGGGACTGGCGAGCAGTACTTC. Residues: CSGTPGTGEQYF. This sequence joins TRBV29-1 and TRBJ2-7; D perhaps matches TRBD2 (6 bases). Germline CDR1 SQVTM, CDR2 ANQGSEA. V gave up 7 bases and J gave up 6 bases, with 16 bases separating them. This CDR3 is 12 amino acids long.

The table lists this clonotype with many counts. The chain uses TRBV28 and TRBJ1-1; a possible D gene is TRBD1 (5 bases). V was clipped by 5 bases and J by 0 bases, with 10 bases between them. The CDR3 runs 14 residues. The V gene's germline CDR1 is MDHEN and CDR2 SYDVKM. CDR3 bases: TGTGCCAGCAGTCCCGGGGCCTTGAACACTGAAGCTTTCTTT. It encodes CASSPGALNTEAFF.